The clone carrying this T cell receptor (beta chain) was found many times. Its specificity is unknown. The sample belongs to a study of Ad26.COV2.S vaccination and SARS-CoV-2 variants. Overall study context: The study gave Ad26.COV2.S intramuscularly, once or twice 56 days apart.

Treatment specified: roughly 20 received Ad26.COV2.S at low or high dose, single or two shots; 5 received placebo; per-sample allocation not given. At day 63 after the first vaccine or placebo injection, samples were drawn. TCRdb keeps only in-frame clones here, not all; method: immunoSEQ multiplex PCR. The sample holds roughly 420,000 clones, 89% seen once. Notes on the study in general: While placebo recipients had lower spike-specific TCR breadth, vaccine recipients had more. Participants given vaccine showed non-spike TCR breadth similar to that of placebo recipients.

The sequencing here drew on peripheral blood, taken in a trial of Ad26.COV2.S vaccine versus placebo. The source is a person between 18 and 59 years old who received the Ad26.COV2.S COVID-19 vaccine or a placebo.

The CDR3 coding sequence is TGTGCCAGCAGCCCCGGACAGCTCCGGGGCTACACCTTC. Translating gives CASSPGQLRGYTF. The rearrangement joins TRBV7-9 to TRBJ1-2; D is possibly TRBD1 (6 bases). Germline values: CDR1 SEHNR, CDR2 FQNEAQ (reference sequence). This CDR3 comprises 13 residues. V was trimmed by 5 bases and J by 8 bases, leaving 15 bases between them.